The source of this TCR beta chain is a study of OX40 agonist ivuxolimab in advanced cancers. General study results and limits: Several nonresponders also turned out to have low normalized T-cell clonal expansion. Clonal expansion among partial responders at 0.1-3.0 mg/kg ranked near the lowest.

Germline loops: CDR1 SGDLS, CDR2 YYNGEE. Trimming cost V 0 bases and J 6 bases, with 7 bases left between them. This CDR3 has 13 residues. A word on this clone: Antigen specificity is unknown.

Clones were read by immunoSEQ multiplex PCR, and TCRdb kept only the in-frame ones, dropping some. Of about 37,000 clones in the sample, 80% to 90% were seen once. The source material was CD4+ or CD8+ T cells sorted from blood, sampled in a trial of the OX40 agonist ivuxolimab. V is TRBV9 and J is TRBJ1-5, with D unresolved. The sequence was collected from an adult with an advanced solid tumor such as melanoma, head and neck, liver or kidney cancer. The CDR3 region has the DNA TGTGCCAGCAGCGTAGGTGTAAGTCAGCCCCAGCATTTT. Its protein is CASSVGVSQPQHF.